Here is one T cell receptor (beta chain) with its context. Its matching antigen is unknown. Thymus pieces cut out during corrective heart surgery were the tissue that was used. Congenital heart defects were the reason for the corrective surgery that the donors, healthy Finnish infants, were having. The entry originates in a study of human thymus T cells. Study-wide results and caveats: Blood and thymic repertoires both appeared biased in V and J gene usage. The related literature has documented a marked overlap of thymic repertoires among unrelated individuals.

The data were produced by immunoSEQ multiplex PCR, yet TCRdb's version contains in-frame clones alone and is incomplete. This table holds 70,000 to 75,000 clones, 85% to 95% found once. The CDR3 runs to 16 residues. The junction had 5 bases not matched to a gene; V was cut back by 0 bases and J by 3 bases. Germline assignment: CDR1 LGHNA and CDR2 YSLEER. The V and J genes are TRBV4-3 and TRBJ1-5, with TRBD1 matching over 7 bases. What was sequenced was thymus tissue. The receptor was isolated from a girl less than two years old with a congenital heart defect but otherwise immunologically healthy. The CDR3 region is CASSQDVQGHNQPQHF. CDR3 DNA sequence: TGCGCCAGCAGCCAAGATGTACAGGGGCACAATCAGCCCCAGCATTTT.